Each of the 21 T cell receptor beta chains below was sequenced from the same sample in a study of T-cell memory formation after mild COVID-19. Each CDR3 protein is one row after TCRdb ran MiXCR on the 5' RACE reads. In the table there are fewer than 700,000 distinct CDR3 sequences, less than 25% of which are singletons. Sequencing was carried out using PBMCs or a T cell subset sorted from them (not recorded which). The receptors were sampled from an adult woman who had mild COVID-19 (a few samples of this study predate the infection). Cell type and time point are not known.

The sample holds a few counts of this clonotype. The rearrangement links TRBV10-3 to TRBJ2-5, with TRBD2 identical over 11 bases. Germline lookup yields CDR1 ENHRY and CDR2 SYGVKD. J was trimmed by 1 base and V by 2 bases; bases with no gene match: 0. The CDR3 spans 15 residues. CDR3 bases: TGTGCCATCAGTGAGGGACTAGCGGGCCAAGAGACCCAGTACTTC. This codes for CAISEGLAGQETQYF.

The table lists this clonotype with a few counts. This rearrangement joins TRBV29-1 to TRBJ1-2; no definite D call. Germline CDR1 is SQVTM and CDR2 is ANQGSEA. This CDR3 spans 13 amino acids. Trimming left V 6 bases short and J 3 bases short, with 14 bases between. Here the CDR3 reads CSVPAAVHYGYTF. The DNA for the CDR3 is TGCAGCGTCCCTGCGGCGGTGCACTATGGCTACACCTTC.

In this sample, this clonotype turned up a few times. This sequence joins TRBV12-3 or TRBV12-4 and TRBJ1-2; weak D call: TRBD1 (6 bases). The CDR3 is made up of 13 amino acids. V was pared by 7 bases and J by 5 bases, with 14 bases between. The CDR3 coding sequence is TGTGCCAGCACCCTCACAGGGTTGTATGGCTACACCTTC. Its translation: CASTLTGLYGYTF.

This clonotype showed up just a few times. This chain uses TRBV4-1 with TRBJ2-3; the D is unclear. Germline values: CDR1 MGHRA, CDR2 YSYEKL. The CDR3 runs to 16 residues. Trimming shortened V by 2 bases and J by 1 base, and 13 bases separated the two germline ends. Here the CDR3 DNA reads TGCGCCAGCAGCCAAAGACTTGTGCCGGGCACAGATACGCAGTATTTT. The encoded protein is CASSQRLVPGTDTQYF.

The chain has TRBV5-1 and TRBJ1-4; possibly TRBD1 for D (6 bases). Trimming pared 1 base from V and 4 bases from J, leaving 11 bases between. The germline gives CDR1 SGHRS, CDR2 YFSETQ. This CDR3 comprises 15 residues. For the CDR3, the DNA is TGCGCCAGCAGCTTGATGGGGGGCCTTAATGAAAAACTGTTTTTT. Translation gives CASSLMGGLNEKLFF.

The rearrangement joins TRBV6-4 to TRBJ1-1, with 8 nucleotides matching TRBD1. Per the germline V gene, CDR1 is MRHNA and CDR2 is SNTAGT. With 6 bases clipped from V and 1 base from J, the junction kept 4 bases outside the gene matches. This CDR3 has 14 amino acids. The CDR3 sequence: CASRPGGWNTEAFF. The DNA for the CDR3 is TGTGCCAGCAGGCCAGGGGGCTGGAACACTGAAGCTTTCTTT.

The chain is built from TRBV12-3 or TRBV12-4 and TRBJ2-7, with 9 bases matching TRBD2. J was trimmed by 0 bases and V by 7 bases; bases with no gene match: 7. This CDR3 spans 15 amino acids. The CDR3: CASTPAGGISYEQYF. The CDR3 nucleotides are TGTGCCAGCACCCCCGCGGGGGGGATCTCCTACGAGCAGTACTTC.

This clonotype was recorded a few times. The gene calls are TRBV6-5 and TRBJ2-2; 7 nucleotides agree with TRBD2. V was clipped by 0 bases and J by 2 bases; unmatched bases: 9. The CDR3 has 18 residues. Per germline, CDR1 MNHEY and CDR2 SVGAGI. DNA for the CDR3: TGTGCCAGCAGTTACTCGGTGGAACGGGAGGTCAACACCGGGGAGCTGTTTTTT. Residues: CASSYSVEREVNTGELFF.

With respect to this clonotype: A junction boundary mismatches the germline segment, possibly from a read error. The chain carries TRBV7-7 and TRBJ2-1; TRBD2 agrees at 11 bases. Per germline, CDR1 SSHAT and CDR2 FNYEAQ (reference sequence). CDR3 length: 15 residues. In DNA, the CDR3 is TGTGCTAGCAGCTTCGGGACTAGCGGACTCAATGAGCAGTTCTTC. As protein: CASSFGTSGLNEQFF. The entire variable domain, with the rest obtained from reference TRBV7-7 and TRBJ2-1, is as follows: GAGVSQSPRYKVTKRGQDVTLRCDPISSHATLYWYQQALGQGPEFLTYFNYEAQPDKSGLPSDRFSAERPEGSISTLTIQRTEQRDSAMYRCASSFGTSGLNEQFFGPGTRLTVL.

The chain has TRBV7-6 and TRBJ1-3; 7 positions match TRBD1. V was pared by 1 base and J by 2 bases, with 5 bases of the junction left unmatched. Germline-derived CDR1 and CDR2 are SGHVS and FNYEAQ. The CDR3 covers 16 residues. The CDR3 protein is CASSLGSQGAGNTIYF. CDR3 DNA: TGTGCCAGCAGCTTAGGATCTCAGGGGGCTGGAAACACCATATATTTT.

The chain employs TRBV24-1 and TRBJ2-1; the D is unclear. In germline, CDR1 is KGHDR, CDR2 SFDVKD. Trimming removed 3 bases from V and 12 bases from J, with 17 bases in between. This CDR3 is built from 14 residues. Written as DNA, the CDR3 is TGTGCCACCAGTGATCCAAGGAGCTTTGGTGGGCAGTTCTTC. It specifies CATSDPRSFGGQFF.

This clonotype was counted only a few times. The chain joins TRBV20-1 to TRBJ2-1; D perhaps matches TRBD1 (5 bases). V was trimmed by 7 bases and J by 0 bases, leaving 16 bases between them. CDR1 is DFQATT and CDR2 is SNEGSKA in the germline V gene (reference sequence). This CDR3 region has 15 residues. The CDR3 DNA follows: TGCAGTGAGGTTATGGGGCTTAGCTCCTACAATGAGCAGTTCTTC. Translated, it gives CSEVMGLSSYNEQFF.

This clonotype came up once. The chain employs TRBV19 and TRBJ1-1; TRBD1 might be the D (5 bases). Trimming took 7 bases from V and 2 from J, leaving 17 bases between them. Germline assignment: CDR1 LNHDA and CDR2 SQIVND (reference sequence). CDR3 length: 15 amino acids. CDR3 in amino acids: CASTQSSGINTEAFF. In DNA form, the CDR3 reads TGTGCCAGTACCCAATCCTCAGGGATTAACACTGAAGCTTTCTTT. Full variable domain (rest looked up from reference TRBV19 and TRBJ1-1): DGGITQSPKYLFRKEGQNVTLSCEQNLNHDAMYWYRQDPGQGLRLIYYSQIVNDFQKGDIAEGYSVSREKKESFPLTVTSAQKNPTAFYLCASTQSSGINTEAFFGQGTRLTVV.

V is TRBV19 and J is TRBJ1-1; possibly TRBD1 for D (5 bases). V lost 3 bases and J 6 bases, leaving 14 bases between the germline ends. Per the germline V gene, CDR1 is LNHDA and CDR2 is SQIVND (reference sequence). CDR3 size: 14 residues. The CDR3 spells CASSMGQGLAEAFF. CDR3 nucleotide sequence: TGTGCCAGTAGTATGGGGCAGGGTTTGGCTGAAGCTTTCTTT.

The V call is TRBV3-1, the J call TRBJ2-1; D not certain. The CDR3 extends over 14 amino acids. V lost 4 bases and J lost 9, with 16 bases in between. From germline, CDR1 is LGHDT and CDR2 YNNKEL (reference sequence). The CDR3 here is CASSPRLIEVEQFF. CDR3 DNA sequence: TGTGCCAGCAGCCCAAGGCTGATAGAGGTTGAGCAGTTCTTC.

This clonotype was seen a few times. The CDR3 DNA reads as TGTGCCTGGAGTTGGACTACTGACACCGGGGAGCTGTTTTTT. Its protein product is CAWSWTTDTGELFF. This sequence joins TRBV30 and TRBJ2-2; D is possibly TRBD2 (6 bases). The ends were cut back, 2 bases at V and 3 bases at J, with 10 bases in the middle. The CDR3 has 14 amino acids. CDR1 GTSNPN and CDR2 SVGIG come from the germline V gene (reference sequence).

This clonotype occurred a few times. This rearrangement joins TRBV5-1 to TRBJ2-5, with D perhaps TRBD1 (5 bases). In germline, CDR1 is SGHRS, CDR2 YFSETQ. The CDR3 loop spans 15 amino acids. Trimming cost V 4 bases and J 2 bases, with 15 bases left between them. The chain's CDR3 is CASSIGQGPQETQYF. The DNA for the CDR3 is TGCGCCAGCAGCATCGGACAAGGCCCGCAAGAGACCCAGTACTTC.

The chain's CDR3 is CASSRFEGRGWSGANVLTF. CDR3 sequence (DNA): TGCGCCAGCAGTCGATTCGAGGGCAGGGGTTGGTCTGGGGCCAACGTCCTGACTTTC. J is TRBJ2-6 and V is TRBV23-1; perhaps TRBD1 as D (6 bases). TRBV23-1 is known as an ORF, though its function is uncertain. The CDR3 loop spans 19 amino acids. Trimming removed 4 bases from V and 1 base from J, with 20 bases in between.

CDR3 sequence (DNA): TGTGCCAGCAGTGAAGGGCAGAGATCCAACTATGGCTACACCTTC. This translates into CASSEGQRSNYGYTF. This chain uses TRBV6-1 with TRBJ1-2; D unresolved. Germline V lookup: CDR1 MNHNS, CDR2 SASEGT. The V end was cut by 1 base, the J end by 2 bases, with 11 bases between. This CDR3 comprises 15 residues.

This rearrangement joins TRBV2 to TRBJ2-1, with D unclear. V was pared by 7 bases and J by 8 bases, with 9 bases between. CDR3 length: 11 residues. Germline V gives CDR1 SNHLY, CDR2 FYNNEI. The CDR3 sequence is CASILEYEQFF. CDR3 in DNA: TGTGCCAGCATCTTGGAGTATGAGCAGTTCTTC.

This clonotype occurred a few times. The chain couples TRBV20-1 to TRBJ2-3; D may be TRBD1 (5 bases). The germline gives CDR1 DFQATT, CDR2 SNEGSKA (reference sequence). V shed 3 bases and J shed 3 bases, with 22 bases lying between them. The CDR3 is 17 amino acids. Here the CDR3 DNA reads TGCAGTGCTAGCGACGAAACGGAAAGGGGTGGAACAGATACGCAGTATTTT. Its translation is CSASDETERGGTDTQYF.